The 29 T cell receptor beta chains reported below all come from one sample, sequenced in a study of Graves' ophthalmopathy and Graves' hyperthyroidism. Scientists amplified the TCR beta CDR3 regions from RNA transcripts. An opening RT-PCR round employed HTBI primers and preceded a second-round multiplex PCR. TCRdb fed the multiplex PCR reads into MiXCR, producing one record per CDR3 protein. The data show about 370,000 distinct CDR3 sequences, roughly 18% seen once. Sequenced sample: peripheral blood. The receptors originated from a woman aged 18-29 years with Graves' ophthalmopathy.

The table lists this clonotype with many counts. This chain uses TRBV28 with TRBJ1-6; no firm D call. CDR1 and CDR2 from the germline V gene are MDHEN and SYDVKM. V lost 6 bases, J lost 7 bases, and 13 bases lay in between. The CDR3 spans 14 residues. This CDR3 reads CASSFNPINSPLHF. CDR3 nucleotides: TGTGCCAGCAGCTTCAACCCAATCAATTCACCCCTCCACTTT.

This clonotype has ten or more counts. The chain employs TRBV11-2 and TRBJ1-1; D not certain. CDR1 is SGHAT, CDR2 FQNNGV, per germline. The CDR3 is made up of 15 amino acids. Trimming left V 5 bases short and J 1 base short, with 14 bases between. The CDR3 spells CASSLGYRQNTEAFF. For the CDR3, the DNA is TGTGCCAGCAGCCTGGGGTACCGACAGAACACTGAAGCTTTCTTT.

CDR3 coding DNA: TGTGCCAGCAGCATGACGAGGGAAGGGACCCAGCATTTT. It is translated as CASSMTREGTQHF. V gene TRBV7-8 combines with J gene TRBJ1-5; no firm D call. The CDR3 is made up of 13 amino acids. Trimming removed 5 bases from V and 11 bases from J, with 16 bases in between. Germline V gives CDR1 SGHVS, CDR2 FQNEAQ.

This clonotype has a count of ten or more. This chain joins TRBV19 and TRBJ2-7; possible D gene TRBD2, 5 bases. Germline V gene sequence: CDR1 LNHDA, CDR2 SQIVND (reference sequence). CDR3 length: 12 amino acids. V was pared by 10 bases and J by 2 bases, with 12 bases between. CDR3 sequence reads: CATSVGAYEQYF. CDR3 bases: TGTGCCACCTCAGTCGGGGCCTACGAGCAGTACTTC.

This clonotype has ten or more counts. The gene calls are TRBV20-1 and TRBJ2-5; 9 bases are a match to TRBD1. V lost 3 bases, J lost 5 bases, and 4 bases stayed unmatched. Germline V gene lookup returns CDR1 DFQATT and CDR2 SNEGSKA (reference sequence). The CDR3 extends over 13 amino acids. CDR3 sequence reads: CSASGTGLETQYF. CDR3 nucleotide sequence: TGCAGTGCTAGCGGGACAGGGCTGGAGACCCAGTACTTC.

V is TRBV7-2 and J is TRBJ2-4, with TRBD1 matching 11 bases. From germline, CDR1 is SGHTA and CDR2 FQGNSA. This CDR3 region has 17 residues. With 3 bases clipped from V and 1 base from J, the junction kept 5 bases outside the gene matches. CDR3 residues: CASSFGTGGVAKNIQYF. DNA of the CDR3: TGTGCCAGCAGCTTCGGGACAGGGGGGGTTGCCAAAAACATTCAGTACTTC.

The DNA of the CDR3 is TGTGCCAGCAGCCAAGATTGGGCCAGCGGGGGAGGTTTCTTT. This codes for CASSQDWASGGGFF. This sequence joins TRBV3-1 and TRBJ1-1; tentative D call: TRBD1 (5 bases). Germline V gene lookup returns CDR1 LGHDT and CDR2 YNNKEL (reference sequence). Trimming left V 0 bases short and J 13 bases short, with 18 bases between. The CDR3 is 14 residues long. Supplemented by reference TRBV3-1 and TRBJ1-1, the full variable domain reads DTAVSQTPKYLVTQMGNDKSIKCEQNLGHDTMYWYKQDSKKFLKIMFSYNNKELIINETVPNRFSPKSPDKAHLNLHINSLELGDSAVYFCASSQDWASGGGFFGQGTRLTVV.

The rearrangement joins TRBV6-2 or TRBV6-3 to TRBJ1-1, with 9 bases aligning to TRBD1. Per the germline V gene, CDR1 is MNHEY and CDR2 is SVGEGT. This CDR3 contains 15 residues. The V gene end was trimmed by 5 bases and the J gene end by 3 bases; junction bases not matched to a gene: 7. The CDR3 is CASSTGGAGDTEAFF. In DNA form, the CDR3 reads TGTGCCAGCAGTACAGGGGGCGCAGGGGACACTGAAGCTTTCTTT.

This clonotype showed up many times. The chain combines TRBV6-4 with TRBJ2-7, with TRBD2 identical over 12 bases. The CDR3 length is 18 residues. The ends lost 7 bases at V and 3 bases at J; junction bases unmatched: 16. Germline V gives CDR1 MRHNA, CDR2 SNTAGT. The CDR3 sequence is CASMDRDGRLAGDYEQYF. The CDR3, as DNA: TGTGCCAGCATGGACCGGGACGGACGACTAGCGGGGGACTACGAGCAGTACTTC.

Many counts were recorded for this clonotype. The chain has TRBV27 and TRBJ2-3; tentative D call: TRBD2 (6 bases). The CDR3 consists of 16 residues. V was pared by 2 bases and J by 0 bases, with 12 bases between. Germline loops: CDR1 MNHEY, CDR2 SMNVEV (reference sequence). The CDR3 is CASSLDAGLSTDTQYF. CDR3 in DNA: TGTGCCAGCAGTTTAGACGCGGGGTTAAGCACAGATACGCAGTATTTT.

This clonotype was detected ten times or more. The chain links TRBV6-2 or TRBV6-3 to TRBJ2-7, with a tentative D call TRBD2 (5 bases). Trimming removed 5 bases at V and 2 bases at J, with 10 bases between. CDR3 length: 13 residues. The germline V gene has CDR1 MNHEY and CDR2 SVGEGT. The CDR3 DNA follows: TGTGCCAGCAGTACTAGGACGGCCTACGAGCAGTACTTC. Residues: CASSTRTAYEQYF.

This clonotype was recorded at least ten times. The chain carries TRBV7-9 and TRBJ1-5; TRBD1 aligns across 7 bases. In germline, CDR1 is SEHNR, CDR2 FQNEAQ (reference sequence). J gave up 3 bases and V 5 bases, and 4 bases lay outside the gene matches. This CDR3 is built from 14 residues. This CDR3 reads CASSQDRVNQPQHF. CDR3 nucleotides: TGTGCCAGCAGCCAAGACAGGGTCAATCAGCCCCAGCATTTT.

The CDR3 loop is CASRAGTPRDEQYF. CDR3 bases: TGTGCCAGCAGGGCCGGGACACCGAGGGACGAGCAGTACTTC. J is TRBJ2-7 and V is TRBV25-1; TRBD1 might be the D (6 bases). Trimming stripped 6 bases from V and 5 bases from J, with 17 bases between. The CDR3 is 14 amino acids. From germline, CDR1 is MGHDK and CDR2 SYGVNS.

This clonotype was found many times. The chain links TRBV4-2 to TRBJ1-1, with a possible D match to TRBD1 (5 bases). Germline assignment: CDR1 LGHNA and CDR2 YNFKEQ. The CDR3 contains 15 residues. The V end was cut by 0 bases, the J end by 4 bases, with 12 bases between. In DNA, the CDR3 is TGTGCCAGCAGCCAAGATCCTCAGGGCGCCACTGAAGCTTTCTTT. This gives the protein CASSQDPQGATEAFF.

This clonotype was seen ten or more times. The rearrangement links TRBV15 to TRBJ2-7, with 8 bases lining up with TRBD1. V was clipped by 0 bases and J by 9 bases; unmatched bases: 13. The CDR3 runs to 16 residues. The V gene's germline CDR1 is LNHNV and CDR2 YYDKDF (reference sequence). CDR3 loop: CATSRDQAYQGAVQYF. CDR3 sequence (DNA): TGTGCCACCAGCAGAGATCAGGCGTACCAGGGGGCAGTGCAGTACTTC.

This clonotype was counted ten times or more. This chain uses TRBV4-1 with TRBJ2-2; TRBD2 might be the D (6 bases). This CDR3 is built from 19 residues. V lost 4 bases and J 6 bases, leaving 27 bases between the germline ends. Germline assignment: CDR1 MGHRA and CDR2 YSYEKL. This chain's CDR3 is CASSRQAGGFPAGAGELFF. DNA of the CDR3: TGCGCCAGCAGCCGCCAAGCGGGTGGGTTCCCTGCCGGGGCCGGGGAGCTGTTTTTT.

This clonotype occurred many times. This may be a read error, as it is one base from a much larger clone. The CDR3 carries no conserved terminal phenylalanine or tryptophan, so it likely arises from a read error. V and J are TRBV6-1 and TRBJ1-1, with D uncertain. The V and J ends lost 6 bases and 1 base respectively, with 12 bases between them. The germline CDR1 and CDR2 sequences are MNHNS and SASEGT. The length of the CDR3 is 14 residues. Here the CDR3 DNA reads TGTGCCAGCAGCGTCGTATCGGGGAACACTGAAGCTTTCTCT. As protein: CASSVVSGNTEAFS.

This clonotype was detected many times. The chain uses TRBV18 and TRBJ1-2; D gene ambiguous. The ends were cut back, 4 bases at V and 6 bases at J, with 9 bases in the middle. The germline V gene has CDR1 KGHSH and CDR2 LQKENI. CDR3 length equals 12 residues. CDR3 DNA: TGTGCCAGCTCACAGAGTGGGGATGGCTACACCTTC. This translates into CASSQSGDGYTF.

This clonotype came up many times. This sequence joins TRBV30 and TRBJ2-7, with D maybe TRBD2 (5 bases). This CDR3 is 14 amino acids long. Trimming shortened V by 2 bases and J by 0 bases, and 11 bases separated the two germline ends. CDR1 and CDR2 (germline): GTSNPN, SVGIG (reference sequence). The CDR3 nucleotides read TGTGCCTGGAGTCGTGGACTGGTCTCCTACGAGCAGTACTTC. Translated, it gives CAWSRGLVSYEQYF.

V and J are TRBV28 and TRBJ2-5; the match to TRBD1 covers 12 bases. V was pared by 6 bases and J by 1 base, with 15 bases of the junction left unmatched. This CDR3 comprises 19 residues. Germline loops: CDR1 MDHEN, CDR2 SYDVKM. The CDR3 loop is CASSTSPGTGGAPQETQYF. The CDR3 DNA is TGTGCCAGCAGCACCAGTCCCGGGACAGGGGGCGCGCCCCAAGAGACCCAGTACTTC.

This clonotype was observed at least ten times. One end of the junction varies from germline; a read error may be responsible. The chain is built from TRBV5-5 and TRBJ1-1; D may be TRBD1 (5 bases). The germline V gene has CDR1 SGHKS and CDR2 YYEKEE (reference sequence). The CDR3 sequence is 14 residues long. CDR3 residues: CASSLVAGNTEASF. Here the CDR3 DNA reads TGTGCCAGCAGCTTGGTAGCAGGGAACACTGAAGCTTCCTTT. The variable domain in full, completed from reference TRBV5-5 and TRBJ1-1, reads DAGVTQSPTHLIKTRGQQVTLRCSPISGHKSVSWYQQVLGQGPQFIFQYYEKEERGRGNFPDRFSARQFPNYSSELNVNALLLGDSALYLCASSLVAGNTEASFGQGTRLTVV.

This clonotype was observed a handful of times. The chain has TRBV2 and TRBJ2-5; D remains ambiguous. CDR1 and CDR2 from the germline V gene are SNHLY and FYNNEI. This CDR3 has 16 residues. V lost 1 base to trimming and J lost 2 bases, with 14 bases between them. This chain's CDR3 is CASSEGIALTQETQYF. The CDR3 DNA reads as TGTGCCAGCAGTGAAGGAATAGCCTTGACACAAGAGACCCAGTACTTC.

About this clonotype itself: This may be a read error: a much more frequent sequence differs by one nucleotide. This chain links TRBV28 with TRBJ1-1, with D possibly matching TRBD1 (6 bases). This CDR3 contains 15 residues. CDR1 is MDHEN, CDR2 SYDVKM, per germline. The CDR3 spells CANSYLTGANTEAFF. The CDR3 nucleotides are TGTGCCAACAGTTACCTGACAGGCGCGAACACTGAAGCTTTCTTT.

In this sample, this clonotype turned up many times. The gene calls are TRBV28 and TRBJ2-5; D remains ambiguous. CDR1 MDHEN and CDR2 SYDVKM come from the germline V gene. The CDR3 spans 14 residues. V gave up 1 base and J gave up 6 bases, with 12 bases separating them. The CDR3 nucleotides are TGTGCCAGCAGTTTATTGCCAGTCCCAAAGACCCAGTACTTC. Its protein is CASSLLPVPKTQYF.

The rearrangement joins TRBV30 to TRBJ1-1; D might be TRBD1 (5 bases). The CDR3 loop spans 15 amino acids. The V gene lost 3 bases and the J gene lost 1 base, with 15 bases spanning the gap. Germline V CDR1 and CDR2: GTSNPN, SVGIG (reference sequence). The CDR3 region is CAWSDAGHPNTEAFF. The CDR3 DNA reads TGTGCCTGGAGCGACGCTGGACACCCGAACACTGAAGCTTTCTTT.

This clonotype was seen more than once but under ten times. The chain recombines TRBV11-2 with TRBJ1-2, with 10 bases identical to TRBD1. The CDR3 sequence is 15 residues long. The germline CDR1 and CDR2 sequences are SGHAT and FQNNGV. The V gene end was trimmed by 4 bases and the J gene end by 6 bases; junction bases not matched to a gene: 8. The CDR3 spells CASSSIPGTGDGYTF. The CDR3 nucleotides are TGTGCCAGCAGCTCGATCCCAGGGACAGGGGATGGCTACACCTTC. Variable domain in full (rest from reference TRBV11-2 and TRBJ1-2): EAGVAQSPRYKIIEKRQSVAFWCNPISGHATLYWYQQILGQGPKLLIQFQNNGVVDDSQLPKDRFSAERLKGVDSTLKIQPAKLEDSAVYLCASSSIPGTGDGYTFGSGTRLTVV.

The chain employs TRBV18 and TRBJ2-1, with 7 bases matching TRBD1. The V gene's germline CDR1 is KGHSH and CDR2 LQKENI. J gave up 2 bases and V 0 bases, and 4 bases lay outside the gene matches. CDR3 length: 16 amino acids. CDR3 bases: TGTGCCAGCTCACCACCTCATAGGGGGCCCTACAATGAGCAGTTCTTC. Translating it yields CASSPPHRGPYNEQFF. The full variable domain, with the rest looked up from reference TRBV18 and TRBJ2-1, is NAGVMQNPRHLVRRRGQEARLRCSPMKGHSHVYWYRQLPEEGLKFMVYLQKENIIDESGMPKERFSAEFPKEGPSILRIQQVVRGDSAAYFCASSPPHRGPYNEQFFGPGTRLTVL.

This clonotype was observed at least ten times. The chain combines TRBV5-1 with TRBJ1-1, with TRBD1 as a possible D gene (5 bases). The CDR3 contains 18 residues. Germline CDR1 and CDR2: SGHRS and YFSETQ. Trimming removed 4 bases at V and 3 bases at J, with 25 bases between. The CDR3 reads CASSVGRMDPLGDTEAFF. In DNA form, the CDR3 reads TGCGCCAGCAGCGTGGGTCGTATGGACCCCCTGGGGGACACTGAAGCTTTCTTT.

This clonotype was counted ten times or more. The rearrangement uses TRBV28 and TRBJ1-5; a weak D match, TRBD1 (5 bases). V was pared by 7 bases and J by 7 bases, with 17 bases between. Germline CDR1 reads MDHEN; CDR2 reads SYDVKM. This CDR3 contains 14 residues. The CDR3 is CASTKPLGDQPQHF. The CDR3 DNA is TGTGCCAGCACCAAACCTCTGGGGGACCAGCCCCAGCATTTT. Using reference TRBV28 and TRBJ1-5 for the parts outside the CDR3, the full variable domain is DVKVTQSSRYLVKRTGEKVFLECVQDMDHENMFWYRQDPGLGLRLIYFSYDVKMKEKGDIPEGYSVSREKKERFSLILESASTNQTSMYLCASTKPLGDQPQHFGDGTRLSIL.